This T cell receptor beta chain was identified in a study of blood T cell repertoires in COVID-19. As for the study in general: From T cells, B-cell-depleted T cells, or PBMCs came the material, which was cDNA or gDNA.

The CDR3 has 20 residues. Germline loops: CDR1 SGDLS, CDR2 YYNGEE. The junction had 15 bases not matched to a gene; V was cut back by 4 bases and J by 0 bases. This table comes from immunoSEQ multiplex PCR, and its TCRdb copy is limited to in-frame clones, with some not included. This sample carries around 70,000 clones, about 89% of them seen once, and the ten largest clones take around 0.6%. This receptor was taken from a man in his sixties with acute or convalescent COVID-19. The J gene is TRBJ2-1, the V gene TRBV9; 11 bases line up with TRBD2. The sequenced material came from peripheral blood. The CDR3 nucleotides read TGTGCCAGCAGCACACCCCGGGGACTAGCGGCCGCGAGCTCCTACAATGAGCAGTTCTTC. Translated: CASSTPRGLAAASSYNEQFF.